This passage covers 23 T cell receptor beta chains from one sample sequenced in a study of T cells in women clearing cervical HPV infection. Clones were read by immunoSEQ multiplex PCR, and TCRdb kept only the in-frame ones, dropping some. The data show some 43,000 clones, and the top ten clones hold 0.98%. Sequences were obtained from blood buffy coat. These receptors were collected from a woman between 18 and 75 years old with a cervical HPV16 infection that either progressed to CIN3+ or cleared (not recorded which).

On this clone itself: The read gets to within 3 residues of the CDR3 end, and the germline J gene fills in the rest. The chain couples TRBV14 to TRBJ1-5; D remains unclear. In germline, CDR1 is SGHDN, CDR2 FVKESK. V lost 0 bases, J lost 0 bases, and 6 bases lay in between. This CDR3 is built from 15 residues. CDR3 DNA (partial): TGTGCCAGCAGCCAAGATCGTTATAGCAATCAGCCC. The encoded protein is CASSQDRYSNQP. The full CDR3 sequence reads CASSQDRYSNQPQHF.

With regard to this clone: The missing CDR3 end, 3 residues past where the read stops, is filled in from the germline J gene. This chain joins TRBV7-9 and TRBJ2-5; D remains ambiguous. Trimming took 1 base from V and 7 from J, leaving 4 bases between them. Germline CDR1 SEHNR, CDR2 FQNEAQ (reference sequence). The CDR3 is 11 amino acids. The CDR3 bases that were read are TGTGCCAGCAGCTTAGAGGGGACC. Protein product: CASSLEGT. The complete CDR3 protein is CASSLEGTQYF.

The CDR3 is CASSPLSYEQYF. CDR3 DNA, as far as it was read: TGTGCCAGCAGCCCCCTCTCCTACGAG. The gene calls are TRBV7-6 and TRBJ2-7; D call uncertain. Read sequence stops 3 residues before the CDR3 end, and the germline J gene provides the missing end. V was shortened by 5 bases and J by 0 bases, with 5 bases between the two germline ends. This CDR3 is built from 12 residues. CDR1 and CDR2 (germline): SGHVS, FNYEAQ.

About this clone itself: The read gets to within 3 residues of the CDR3 end, and the germline J gene fills in the rest. The rearrangement joins TRBV10-3 to TRBJ1-6; D is perhaps TRBD1 (6 bases). The CDR3 is made up of 13 amino acids. V lost 11 bases and J 9 bases, leaving 17 bases between the germline ends. Germline CDR1 and CDR2: ENHRY and SYGVKD. The sequenced CDR3 bases are TGTGCCGTCCGACTGGGGGCGAGTTCACCC. Translating gives CAVRLGASSP. The whole CDR3 protein reads CAVRLGASSPLHF.

With respect to this clone: The read finishes 3 residues shy of the CDR3 end, and the germline J gene is used to complete it. The chain couples TRBV5-1 to TRBJ2-6; a weak D match, TRBD2 (6 bases). CDR3 length: 16 residues. The V gene's germline CDR1 is SGHRS and CDR2 YFSETQ. The V gene lost 4 bases and the J gene lost 0 bases, with 11 bases spanning the gap. The CDR3 bases that were read are TGCGCCAGCAGCCGGGACTTCGGCTCTGGGGCCAACGTC. Amino acids: CASSRDFGSGANV. The entire CDR3 is CASSRDFGSGANVLTF.

As for this clone: The read stops 3 residues short of the end of the CDR3; the missing end is completed from the germline J gene. V usage is TRBV24-1 and J usage is TRBJ2-3, with D uncertain. This CDR3 contains 19 residues. From germline, CDR1 is KGHDR and CDR2 SFDVKD. The ends were cut back, 0 bases at V and 6 bases at J, with 24 bases in the middle. CDR3 protein: CATSDLQQAQYNVPDTQYF. The sequenced part of the CDR3 DNA is TGTGCCACCAGTGATTTGCAGCAGGCCCAGTACAACGTTCCGGATACG.

Regarding this clone: The read ends 3 residues before the CDR3 terminus; that terminus is restored from the germline J gene. The chain joins TRBV20-1 to TRBJ2-7, with 9 bases lining up with TRBD2. This CDR3 is built from 14 residues. Trimming removed 0 bases from V and 1 base from J; junction bases left unmatched: 1. CDR1 DFQATT and CDR2 SNEGSKA come from the germline V gene (reference sequence). CDR3 DNA, as far as it was read: TGCAGTGCTAGAGATCTAGCGGGGTCCTACGAG. Amino acid sequence: CSARDLAGSYE. Given in full, the CDR3 is CSARDLAGSYEQYF.

Points on this clone: At one boundary the junction diverges from the germline segment, which might be a read error. The CDR3 goes on 3 residues after the read ends, and that part is filled in from the germline J gene. The chain links TRBV7-7 to TRBJ2-1; possible D gene TRBD1, 8 bases. Looked up from germline, CDR1 is SSHAT and CDR2 is FNYEAQ (reference sequence). The CDR3 covers 16 residues. The covered CDR3 bases are TGTGCTAGCAGCAGCGGACAGGGAGGGGGAAACAATGAG. Amino acids: CASSSGQGGGNNE. The full CDR3 reads CASSSGQGGGNNEQFF.

Comment on this clone: The sequence runs out 3 residues before the end of the CDR3; the remainder is reconstructed from the germline J gene. The chain links TRBV7-3 to TRBJ2-1, with 7 bases lining up with TRBD2. The germline V gene has CDR1 SGHTA and CDR2 FQGTGA. Germline trimming cut 0 bases from V and 0 bases from J; bases unmatched to any gene: 2. There are 16 residues in the CDR3. The CDR3 here is CASSLTLAASYNEQFF. CDR3 bases read: TGTGCCAGCAGCTTAACTCTAGCGGCCTCCTACAATGAG. The full variable domain, its missing parts supplied by reference TRBV7-3 and TRBJ2-1, is GAGVSQTPSNKVTEKGKYVELRCDPISGHTALYWYRQSLGQGPEFLIYFQGTGAADDSGLPNDRFFAVRPEGSVSTLKIQRTERGDSAVYLCASSLTLAASYNEQFFGPGTRLTVL.

Details on this clone: The missing CDR3 end, 3 residues past where the read stops, is filled in from the germline J gene. This chain joins TRBV9 and TRBJ2-3, with 8 nucleotides matching TRBD1. The ends lost 1 base at V and 3 bases at J; junction bases unmatched: 7. The CDR3 covers 16 residues. Germline lookup yields CDR1 SGDLS and CDR2 YYNGEE. CDR3 protein: CASSVRPQGATDTQYF. The part of the CDR3 DNA that was read is TGTGCCAGCAGCGTACGCCCGCAGGGGGCGACAGATACG.

On this clone: The read stops 3 residues short of the end of the CDR3; the missing end is completed from the germline J gene. This chain joins TRBV6-2 or TRBV6-3 and TRBJ2-7; a possible D gene is TRBD1 (5 bases). The CDR3 sequence is 16 residues long. Germline CDR1 and CDR2: MNHEY and SVGEGT. Trimming stripped 5 bases from V and 5 bases from J, with 22 bases between. Incomplete CDR3 DNA: TGTGCCAGCAGTCGCCGTGGGGCGACTTCAAGGGACGAG. Its protein product is CASSRRGATSRDE. The complete CDR3 sequence is CASSRRGATSRDEQYF.

Comments on this clone: Read sequence stops 3 residues before the CDR3 end, and the germline J gene provides the missing end. The chain employs TRBV29-1 and TRBJ2-5; D is possibly TRBD2 (7 bases). This CDR3 has 15 amino acids. The V gene lost 3 bases and the J gene lost 4 bases, with 18 bases spanning the gap. Germline values: CDR1 SQVTM, CDR2 ANQGSEA. CDR3: CSVDLREGGRETQYF. CDR3 DNA (partial): TGCAGCGTTGACTTAAGGGAGGGGGGGCGAGAGACC.

The CDR3: CASSAETGAKTQYF. The CDR3 bases that were read are TGTGCCAGCAGCGCCGAGACAGGTGCAAAGACC. The chain uses TRBV7-3 and TRBJ2-5, with a possible D match to TRBD1 (6 bases). Read data end 3 residues before the CDR3 end; the end is taken from the germline J gene. Germline CDR1 reads SGHTA; CDR2 reads FQGTGA. This CDR3 spans 14 amino acids. V lost 5 bases and J 6 bases, leaving 16 bases between the germline ends.

About this clone itself: The read ends 3 residues early relative to the CDR3; the germline J gene fills the gap. V usage is TRBV6-2 or TRBV6-3 and J usage is TRBJ2-3; the match to TRBD1 covers 8 bases. The CDR3 loop spans 13 amino acids. Germline assignment: CDR1 MNHEY and CDR2 SVGEGT. The CDR3 loop is CARPRGPGQPQYF. The covered CDR3 bases are TGTGCCAGGCCCAGGGGGCCGGGGCAGCCG.

Turning to this clone: Coverage ceases 3 residues before the CDR3 finishes, and the germline J gene fills in the end. This chain uses TRBV20-1 with TRBJ1-2, with D possibly matching TRBD1 (5 bases). Looked up from germline, CDR1 is DFQATT and CDR2 is SNEGSKA (reference sequence). This CDR3 comprises 17 residues. The DNA read from the CDR3 is TGCAGTGCTAGAGATGCGGCGGGGGGGGGTGCACTTCGGGGC. It codes for CSARDAAGGGALRG. The whole CDR3 sequence reads CSARDAAGGGALRGYTF.

Points on this clone: The read ends 3 residues shy of where the CDR3 ends; the end is completed using the germline J gene. This chain uses TRBV20-1 with TRBJ2-1, with D possibly matching TRBD2 (5 bases). V lost 0 bases to trimming and J lost 2 bases, with 14 bases between them. The germline gives CDR1 DFQATT, CDR2 SNEGSKA (reference sequence). The CDR3 has 16 amino acids. The sequenced CDR3 bases are TGCAGTGCTAGAGATCACGGCGGGTTGGCCTACAATGAG. Amino acids: CSARDHGGLAYNE. The entire CDR3 reads CSARDHGGLAYNEQFF.

On this clone itself: The CDR3 end lies 3 residues beyond the end of the read and is filled in from the germline J gene. V and J are TRBV5-1 and TRBJ2-2; D unresolved. This CDR3 contains 14 residues. In germline, CDR1 is SGHRS, CDR2 YFSETQ. V was clipped by 0 bases and J by 4 bases, with 7 bases between them. The DNA read from the CDR3 is TGCGCCAGCAGCTTGGAACTTAGCACCGGGGAG. Translated: CASSLELSTGE. The entire CDR3 reads CASSLELSTGELFF.

On this clone: The CDR3 is cut off 3 residues early in the read; its end comes from the germline J gene. The J gene is TRBJ2-7, the V gene TRBV7-8, with 12 positions matching TRBD1. The CDR3 runs 18 residues. With 3 bases clipped from V and 3 bases from J, the junction kept 12 bases outside the gene matches. CDR1 and CDR2 from the germline V gene are SGHVS and FQNEAQ. The CDR3 spells CASSFVGTGGIWNYEQYF. The sequenced part of the CDR3 DNA is TGTGCCAGCAGCTTTGTTGGGACAGGGGGCATTTGGAACTACGAG.

Regarding this clone: The read gets to within 3 residues of the CDR3 end, and the germline J gene fills in the rest. This chain uses TRBV5-1 with TRBJ2-2, with D unclear. Trimming cost V 1 base and J 8 bases, with 12 bases left between them. Germline V gene lookup returns CDR1 SGHRS and CDR2 YFSETQ. There are 14 residues in the CDR3. CDR3 DNA (partial): TGCGCCAGCAGCTTGTATAGCTTGGTAGGGGAG. It yields the protein CASSLYSLVGE. The full CDR3 protein reads CASSLYSLVGELFF.

Of note for this clone: The CDR3 extends 3 residues past the end of the read, so its final part is completed from the germline J gene. This sequence joins TRBV20-1 and TRBJ2-2; the match to TRBD1 covers 7 bases. The germline gives CDR1 DFQATT, CDR2 SNEGSKA (reference sequence). This CDR3 contains 15 residues. Partial CDR3 DNA: TGCAGTGCTAGAGTTCCCGGGACAGTTTATGAAAAG. This codes for CSARVPGTVYEK. The full CDR3 sequence reads CSARVPGTVYEKLFF.

As to this clone: Read data end 3 residues before the CDR3 end; the end is taken from the germline J gene. The V gene is TRBV7-9, the J gene TRBJ2-4, with D unresolved. CDR1 is SEHNR and CDR2 is FQNEAQ in the germline V gene (reference sequence). There are 12 residues in the CDR3. The CDR3 bases that were read are TGTGCCAGCAGCCCCTATAACTATGGT. It is translated as CASSPYNYG. The CDR3 in full is CASSPYNYGQYF. The full variable domain, completed using reference TRBV7-9 and TRBJ2-4, is DTGVSQNPRHKITKRGQNVTFRCDPISEHNRLYWYRQTLGQGPEFLTYFQNEAQLEKSRLLSDRFSAERPKGSFSTLEIQRTEQGDSAMYLCASSPYNYGQYFGAGTRLSVL.

Worth noting for this clone: The missing CDR3 end, 3 residues past where the read stops, is filled in from the germline J gene. The chain has TRBV5-4 and TRBJ1-2; the D gene is possibly TRBD1 (5 bases). The CDR3 loop spans 13 amino acids. V was cut by 5 bases and J by 2 bases, with 10 bases left in between. CDR1 and CDR2 (germline): SGHNT, YYREEE (reference sequence). CDR3 amino acids: CASRGHYNYGYTF. CDR3 bases read: TGTGCCAGCAGAGGACACTACAACTATGGC.

The CDR3 loop reads CASSTGQGRLHGYTF. The DNA read from the CDR3 is TGTGCCAGTAGTACGGGACAGGGGAGGCTTCATGGC. V is TRBV19 and J is TRBJ1-2, with 10 bases identical to TRBD1. The read gets to within 3 residues of the CDR3 end, and the germline J gene fills in the rest. The CDR3 consists of 15 residues. CDR1 LNHDA and CDR2 SQIVND come from the germline V gene (reference sequence). V lost 4 bases and J lost 6; bases outside the gene matches: 8.